Listed here is a single T cell receptor (beta chain). The antigen remains unidentified. The junction had 13 bases not matched to a gene; V was cut back by 5 bases and J by 3 bases. In germline, CDR1 is MNHEY, CDR2 SMNVEV (reference sequence). The CDR3 runs to 17 residues. Treatment noted: around 19 received Ad26.COV2.S at low or high dose, single or two shots; roughly five received placebo; per-sample allocation not given. Specimen acquisition occurred on day 63 following the initial vaccine or placebo injection. Boston hosted the donor, who was an adult aged 18-55 years. This table comes from immunoSEQ multiplex PCR, and its TCRdb copy is limited to in-frame clones, with some not included. The sample contains about 350,000 clones, more than 75% of which appear only once. This sample stems from a study of Ad26.COV2.S vaccination and SARS-CoV-2 variants. About the study: Donor joined the COV1001 Ad26.COV2.S trial arm. Study-wide results and limits: It was found that vaccine and placebo recipients had similar non-spike TCR breadth.

This material consisted of peripheral blood, taken in a trial of Ad26.COV2.S vaccine versus placebo. This sequence joins TRBV27 and TRBJ2-7, with 10 bases lining up with TRBD1. The TCR comes from a person between 18 and 65 years old who received the Ad26.COV2.S COVID-19 vaccine or a placebo. Here the CDR3 DNA reads TGTGCCAGCAGTGCCAGAAAAAAGGGACAGGGGAACTACGAGCAGTACTTC. This codes for CASSARKKGQGNYEQYF.